This TCR beta chain derives from a study of blood T cell repertoires in COVID-19. Germline values: CDR1 SGHRS, CDR2 YFSETQ. CDR3 length: 16 residues. With 2 bases clipped from V and 10 bases from J, the junction kept 14 bases outside the gene matches. The assay was immunoSEQ multiplex PCR, and TCRdb's table has in-frame clones only and misses some. This sample has approximately 190,000 clones, with 80% to 85% found just once. The TCR originated in a middle-aged woman with acute or convalescent COVID-19. Sequenced: peripheral blood. The rearrangement joins TRBV5-1 to TRBJ2-1; 8 bases are shared with TRBD1. The CDR3 reads CASSLRPGTGVGEQFF. Here the CDR3 DNA reads TGCGCCAGCAGCTTAAGACCCGGGACAGGAGTCGGGGAGCAGTTCTTC.